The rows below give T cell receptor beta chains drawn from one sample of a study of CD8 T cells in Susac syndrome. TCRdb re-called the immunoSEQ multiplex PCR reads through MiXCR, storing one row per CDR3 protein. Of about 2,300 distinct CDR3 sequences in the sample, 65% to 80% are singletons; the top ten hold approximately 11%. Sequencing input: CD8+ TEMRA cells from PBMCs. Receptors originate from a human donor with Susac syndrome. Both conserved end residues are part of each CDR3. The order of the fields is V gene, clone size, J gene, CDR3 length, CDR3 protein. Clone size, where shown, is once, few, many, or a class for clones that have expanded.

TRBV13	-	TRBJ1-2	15	CASSLDDRGYYGYTF
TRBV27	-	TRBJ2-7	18	CASRRADRGDIIPYEQYF
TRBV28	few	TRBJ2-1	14	CASSSPQIYNEQFF
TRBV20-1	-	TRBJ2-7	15	CSARDQLAGRYEQYF
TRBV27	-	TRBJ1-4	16	CASSLLGLRSNEKLFF
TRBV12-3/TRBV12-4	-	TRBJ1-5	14	CASSPGQGNQPQHF
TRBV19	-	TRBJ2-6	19	CASSPRGTNHQSRANVLTF
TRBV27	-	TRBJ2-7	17	CASSKTEWGTGGYEQYF
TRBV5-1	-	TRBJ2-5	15	CASSPPTSSQETQYF
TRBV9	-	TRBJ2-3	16	CASSVANRLITDTQYF
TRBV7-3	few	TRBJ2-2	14	CASSSWEGSGELFF
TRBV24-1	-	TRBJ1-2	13	CATSDSGGNGYTF
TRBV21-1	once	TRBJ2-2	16	CASSTWDRGAPGSCFF
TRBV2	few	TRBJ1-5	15	CASSPDRAGNQPQHF
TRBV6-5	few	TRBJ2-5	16	CASSYDSGGLEETQYF
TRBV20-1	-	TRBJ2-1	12	CSANEGAHEQFF
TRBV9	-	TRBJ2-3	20	CASSVASETGGSYHRDTQYF
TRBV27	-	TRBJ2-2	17	CASSFQGQGINTGELVF
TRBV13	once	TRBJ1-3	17	CASSSPADRVEGNTIYF
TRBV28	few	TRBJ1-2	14	CASSIDRANYGYTF
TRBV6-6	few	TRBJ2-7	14	CASSPAPDRSEQYF
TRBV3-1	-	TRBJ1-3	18	CASSRGSPIYHARNTIYF
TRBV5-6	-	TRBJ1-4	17	CASSSPSDRVPNEKLFF
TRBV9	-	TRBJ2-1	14	CASAKTRPGNEQFF
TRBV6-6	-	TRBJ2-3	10	CASSFSAQYF
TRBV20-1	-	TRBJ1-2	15	CSAIRLEVRNYGYTF
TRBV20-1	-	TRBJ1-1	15	CSARDDGEYNTEAFF
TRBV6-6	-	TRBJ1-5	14	CASSSDRGNQPQHF
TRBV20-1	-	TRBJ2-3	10	CSAPRGPQYF
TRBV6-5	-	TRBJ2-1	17	CASSYSPTGGIYNEQFF
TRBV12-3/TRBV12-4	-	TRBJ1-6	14	CASRERGSDSPLHF
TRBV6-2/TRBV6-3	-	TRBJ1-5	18	CASSYSTGQGNSNQPQHF
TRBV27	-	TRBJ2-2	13	CASSLVHTGELFF
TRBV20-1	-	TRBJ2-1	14	CRASRLEGGDEQFF
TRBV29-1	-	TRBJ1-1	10	CSVDPPGAFF
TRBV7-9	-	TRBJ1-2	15	CASSLAPRWDYGYTF
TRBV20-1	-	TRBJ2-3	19	CSARVAGGAYRRGTDTQYF
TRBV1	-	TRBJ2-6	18	CTSRGLGCAQSRANVLTF
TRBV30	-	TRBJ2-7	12	CAWKAGGYEQYF
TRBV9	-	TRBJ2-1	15	CASSVATKGGGEQFF
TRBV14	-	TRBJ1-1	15	CASSYNRGPFSGAFF
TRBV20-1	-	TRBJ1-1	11	CSARAQGSAFF
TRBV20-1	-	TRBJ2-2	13	CSAHVPNTGELFF
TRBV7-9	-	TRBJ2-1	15	CASSLRGGPTDEQFF
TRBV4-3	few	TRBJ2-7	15	CASSQEARRAFEQYF
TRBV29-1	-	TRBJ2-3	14	CSVQGGGRGDTQYF
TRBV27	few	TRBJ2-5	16	CASSYTGRGQQETQYF